What follows are 10 T cell receptor beta chains derived from one specimen sequenced in a study of low-dose radiotherapy and immunotherapy resistance in tumors. Documented time point: after trial treatment. Treatment given: LDRT plus nivolumab, ipilimumab, low-dose cyclophosphamide and aspirin (RACIN trial). With a V-primer adapter and a constant-region primer, TCRs were amplified for 20 PCR cycles. TCRdb redid the calling of the reads with MiXCR, one entry per CDR3 protein. The repertoire consists of 40,000 to 65,000 distinct CDR3 sequences, with around 34% occurring once and the leading ten covering 7.5% to 9.5%. The sample in question was PBMCs, obtained after low-dose radiotherapy plus immunotherapy. These receptors came from a male donor with rectosigmoid adenocarcinoma.

This clonotype was counted only a few times. The V call is TRBV10-2, the J call TRBJ2-3; 11 bases match TRBD2. V lost 6 bases to trimming and J lost 1 base; unmatched junction nucleotides: 3. Per germline, CDR1 WSHSY and CDR2 SAAADI. The CDR3 runs to 15 residues. The CDR3 here is CASSIAGGRTDTQYF. CDR3 nucleotides: TGCGCCAGCAGCATAGCGGGGGGGCGCACAGATACGCAGTATTTT.

This clonotype was seen many times. The chain combines TRBV12-3 or TRBV12-4 with TRBJ2-1, with 10 bases that match TRBD1. V lost 5 bases and J lost 6; bases outside the gene matches: 10. This CDR3 is built from 16 residues. The CDR3 reads CASSRARDRGPNEQFF. The CDR3, as DNA: TGTGCCAGCAGTAGAGCCCGGGACAGGGGCCCCAATGAGCAGTTCTTC.

This clonotype was detected many times. The chain is built from TRBV11-3 and TRBJ2-3; TRBD2 aligns across 10 bases. Trimming took 1 base from V and 2 from J; bases not matched to a gene: 6. This CDR3 has 17 amino acids. Germline CDR1 and CDR2: SGHNT and YENEEA. The CDR3 spells CASSLGLGLANTDTQYF. CDR3 sequence (DNA): TGTGCCAGCAGCTTAGGTTTGGGACTAGCGAACACAGATACGCAGTATTTT.

This clonotype was counted many times. The rearrangement links TRBV6-2 or TRBV6-3 to TRBJ2-3, with 7 bases identical to TRBD1. Unmatched junction bases numbered 13, after V lost 7 bases and J lost 3 bases. This CDR3 is 16 amino acids long. The V gene's germline CDR1 is MNHEY and CDR2 SVGEGT. This chain's CDR3 is CASTLNRDSRTDTQYF. CDR3 DNA sequence: TGTGCCAGCACCCTCAACCGGGACAGCAGAACAGATACGCAGTATTTT.

The sample holds many counts of this clonotype. V is TRBV28 and J is TRBJ1-2, with TRBD1 as a possible D gene (5 bases). V dropped 3 bases and J dropped 1 base, with 18 bases sitting between them. CDR1 and CDR2 from the germline V gene are MDHEN and SYDVKM. CDR3 length equals 17 residues. The CDR3 DNA reads as TGTGCCAGCAGTTTCTTCTCCCTCCGCCAGGGTAACTATGGCTACACCTTC. Its translation is CASSFFSLRQGNYGYTF.

This clonotype was counted many times. The chain uses TRBV28 and TRBJ2-7; 15 positions match TRBD2. Germline V lookup: CDR1 MDHEN, CDR2 SYDVKM. V trimming: 7 bases; J trimming: 5 bases; junction bases outside the gene matches: 6. The CDR3 is made up of 15 amino acids. The DNA of the CDR3 is TGTGCCAGCATCAGGACTAGCGGGGGGGCTCACGAGCAGTACTTC. It is translated as CASIRTSGGAHEQYF.

Of note for this clonotype: A read error is likely here: a far larger clone is one base away. The V gene is TRBV7-9, the J gene TRBJ2-7; 8 bases align to TRBD1. Germline values: CDR1 SEHNR, CDR2 FQNEAQ (reference sequence). The CDR3 spans 15 residues. CDR3 nucleotides: TGTGCCAGCAGTTCCAGGGGGCAGCTAGCTCGAGAGCAGTGCTTC. Translated: CASSSRGQLAREQCF.

This clonotype was counted ten times or more. The J gene is TRBJ1-5, the V gene TRBV6-2 or TRBV6-3; the D is unclear. The germline V gene has CDR1 MNHEY and CDR2 SVGEGT. The CDR3 contains 15 residues. The V and J ends lost 8 bases and 0 bases respectively, with 14 bases between them. CDR3 protein: CASSRGAYSNQPQHF. CDR3 nucleotide sequence: TGTGCCAGCTCACGAGGAGCCTATAGCAATCAGCCCCAGCATTTT.

Comment on this clonotype: This likely came from a read error, as a far larger clone is one base away. This chain connects TRBV6-1 to TRBJ2-1, with 8 bases matching TRBD1. Trimming cost V 6 bases and J 10 bases; bases outside gene matches: 11. The CDR3 runs 14 residues. Germline V gene lookup returns CDR1 MNHNS and CDR2 SASEGT. CDR3 sequence reads: CASRETGVSYEQFF. The CDR3 nucleotides are TGTGCCAGCAGAGAGACAGGGGTTTCCTACGAGCAGTTCTTC.

This clonotype was recorded at least ten times. Written as DNA, the CDR3 is TGCAGTGCTAGGGACAGGGGTAAAACCTATAATTCACCCCTCCACTTT. It specifies CSARDRGKTYNSPLHF. The chain links TRBV20-1 to TRBJ1-6; 9 bases are shared with TRBD1. With 3 bases clipped from V and 2 bases from J, the junction kept 5 bases outside the gene matches. The CDR3 totals 16 residues. Germline V gene sequence: CDR1 DFQATT, CDR2 SNEGSKA (reference sequence).